A single sample gave rise to the 18 T cell receptor beta chains below, sequenced in a study of blood T cells in healthy people across ages. A J-beta primer mix and a sample-barcoded 5' primer were used in a second PCR of about 7 to 12 cycles. TCRdb fed the 5' RACE reads into MiXCR, producing one record per CDR3 protein. The sample carries 700,000 or so distinct CDR3 sequences, roughly 41% recorded once. The sequencing input was blood. These receptors came from a man at least 80 years old in good health.

This clonotype was recorded only once. The CDR3 sequence is CASSKMEGGSTDTQYF. The DNA of the CDR3 is TGTGCCAGCAGTAAAATGGAAGGGGGAAGCACAGATACGCAGTATTTT. The chain has TRBV2 and TRBJ2-3, with a possible D match to TRBD1 (6 bases). This CDR3 contains 16 residues. Germline CDR1 and CDR2: SNHLY and FYNNEI. Trimming took off 5 bases at V and 0 bases at J, with 15 bases between the two ends.

With regard to this clonotype: An end of the junction does not agree with germline; a read error may underlie this. The rearrangement uses TRBV2 and TRBJ2-2, with 12 bases identical to TRBD1. Germline assignment: CDR1 SNHLY and CDR2 FYNNEI. The CDR3 consists of 17 residues. For the CDR3, the DNA is TGTGCCGGCAGTGAACCACTAGGGACAGGGGGCGTCGGGGAGCTGTTTTTT. Its protein product is CAGSEPLGTGGVGELFF.

This chain links TRBV20-1 with TRBJ2-7, with 9 positions matching TRBD2. With V trimmed by 2 bases and J by 7 bases, 12 bases remained unmatched. CDR1 and CDR2 from the germline V gene are DFQATT and SNEGSKA (reference sequence). The CDR3 length is 15 residues. CDR3 region: CSARSGRAGGHEQYF. In DNA form, the CDR3 reads TGCAGTGCTAGATCCGGACGAGCGGGGGGCCATGAGCAGTACTTC.

The chain is built from TRBV6-2 or TRBV6-3 and TRBJ2-3; D is tentatively TRBD1 or TRBD2 (5 bases each). This CDR3 comprises 17 residues. Trimming took 6 bases from V and 2 from J, leaving 21 bases between them. CDR1 is MNHEY, CDR2 SVGEGT, per germline. CDR3 nucleotides: TGTGCCAGCAGCTATGGGCCAATGGGACGGCACACAGATACGCAGTATTTT. It encodes CASSYGPMGRHTDTQYF.

The chain has TRBV28 and TRBJ2-1; no clear D. This CDR3 is built from 14 residues. Between the trimmed V and J ends, which lost 8 bases and 2 bases, there was a span of 13 bases. Germline-derived CDR1 and CDR2 are MDHEN and SYDVKM. DNA of the CDR3: TGTGCCAGCTTCACCCGACCGGCCTACAATGAGCAGTTCTTC. Translation gives CASFTRPAYNEQFF.

The chain combines TRBV7-2 with TRBJ1-1, with TRBD1 as a possible D gene (5 bases). Germline V gene sequence: CDR1 SGHTA, CDR2 FQGNSA. The CDR3 is made up of 14 amino acids. V gave up 1 base and J gave up 9 bases, with 15 bases separating them. CDR3 sequence reads: CASSLDPSGTKAFF. CDR3 DNA: TGTGCCAGCAGCTTAGACCCCTCCGGGACGAAAGCTTTCTTT.

V and J are TRBV6-5 and TRBJ2-7; D might be TRBD2 (7 bases). Per germline, CDR1 MNHEY and CDR2 SVGAGI. The CDR3 is 14 residues long. Trimming cost V 2 bases and J 7 bases, with 15 bases left between them. The CDR3 DNA is TGTGCCAGCAGTTACGGTGCGGGGAGGGGGGAGCAGTACTTC. It codes for CASSYGAGRGEQYF.

This clonotype was seen many times. The chain employs TRBV7-2 and TRBJ2-5, with D maybe TRBD1 (6 bases). The V gene's germline CDR1 is SGHTA and CDR2 FQGNSA. This CDR3 has 14 amino acids. The V gene lost 5 bases and the J gene lost 4 bases, with 14 bases spanning the gap. DNA for the CDR3: TGTGCCAGCAGCCCAACGAACAGGGCAGAGACCCAGTACTTC. Translating gives CASSPTNRAETQYF.

V gene TRBV7-9 combines with J gene TRBJ2-1; D tentatively reads TRBD1 or TRBD2 (6 bases each). The V gene lost 3 bases and the J gene lost 6 bases, with 18 bases spanning the gap. The CDR3 loop spans 16 amino acids. Germline CDR1 and CDR2: SEHNR and FQNEAQ (reference sequence). CDR3 nucleotide sequence: TGTGCCAGCAGCTTCGCGTCGGGGGCTTCATCCAATGAGCAGTTCTTC. It is translated as CASSFASGASSNEQFF.

The chain joins TRBV7-2 to TRBJ2-7, with 8 positions matching TRBD2. From germline, CDR1 is SGHTA and CDR2 FQGNSA. With 5 bases clipped from V and 4 bases from J, the junction kept 7 bases outside the gene matches. The CDR3 consists of 14 residues. The CDR3 bases are TGTGCCAGCAGCCCAAACCCTAGCGGGTACGAGCAGTACTTC. As protein: CASSPNPSGYEQYF.

On this clonotype: At one end, the junction sequence differs from germline, possibly due to a read error. The chain combines TRBV5-1 with TRBJ1-1, with 7 bases fitting TRBD1. Germline lookup yields CDR1 SGHRS and CDR2 YFSETQ. The CDR3 is 14 amino acids. The chain's CDR3 is CASSLAGGDTEAFF. CDR3 nucleotide sequence: TGTGCCAGCAGTTTAGCAGGGGGAGACACTGAAGCTTTCTTT.

The chain joins TRBV6-6 to TRBJ2-1; TRBD2 aligns across 9 bases. CDR3 length equals 16 residues. Germline V gene sequence: CDR1 MNHNY, CDR2 SVGAGI (reference sequence). V lost 2 bases, J lost 3 bases, and 5 bases stayed unmatched. The CDR3 sequence: CASSYLSGSLYNEQFF. CDR3 in DNA: TGTGCCAGCAGTTACCTTAGCGGGAGCCTCTACAATGAGCAGTTCTTC.

This clonotype was recorded a few times. The chain employs TRBV9 and TRBJ2-6; D might be TRBD1 or TRBD2, each matching 6 bases. Germline loops: CDR1 SGDLS, CDR2 YYNGEE. This CDR3 has 16 residues. V gave up 4 bases and J gave up 2 bases, with 13 bases separating them. CDR3 bases: TGTGCCAGCAGCTCCCGGGGGCAGGCTGGGGCCAACGTCCTGACTTTC. This codes for CASSSRGQAGANVLTF.

This rearrangement joins TRBV6-5 to TRBJ2-4; the D gene could be TRBD1 or TRBD2 (6 bases each). CDR1 and CDR2 (germline): MNHEY, SVGAGI. V was shortened by 5 bases and J by 7 bases, with 18 bases between the two germline ends. This CDR3 region has 15 residues. CDR3 nucleotides: TGTGCCAGCAGTCGGGTGGGGGGCGCACAGAACATTCAGTACTTC. Translated, it gives CASSRVGGAQNIQYF.

This clonotype showed up just a few times. The rearrangement uses TRBV7-2 and TRBJ2-5; no reliable D call. Trimming took off 0 bases at V and 4 bases at J, with 12 bases between the two ends. CDR3 length equals 15 residues. Germline V lookup: CDR1 SGHTA, CDR2 FQGNSA. The DNA for the CDR3 is TGTGCCAGCAGCTTAGCGCGCTTTGTTCGAGAGACCCAGTACTTC. As protein: CASSLARFVRETQYF. Full variable domain (missing parts from reference TRBV7-2 and TRBJ2-5): GAGVSQSPSNKVTEKGKDVELRCDPISGHTALYWYRQSLGQGLEFLIYFQGNSAPDKSGLPSDRFSAERTGGSVSTLTIQRTQQEDSAVYLCASSLARFVRETQYFGPGTRLLVL.

The chain joins TRBV7-9 to TRBJ2-2; the D is unclear. Germline V gives CDR1 SEHNR, CDR2 FQNEAQ (reference sequence). The CDR3 extends over 16 amino acids. With 5 bases removed from V and 5 bases from J, the gap between germline ends came to 18 bases. This chain's CDR3 is CASSPRTSVGTGELFF. CDR3 DNA sequence: TGTGCCAGCAGCCCGAGGACCAGTGTCGGTACCGGGGAGCTGTTTTTT.

The sample holds many counts of this clonotype. V and J are TRBV6-2 or TRBV6-3 and TRBJ1-1; 9 bases map to TRBD1. V was clipped by 4 bases and J by 1 base; unmatched bases: 1. The CDR3 is 14 amino acids. CDR1 is MNHEY, CDR2 SVGEGT, per germline. The CDR3 spells CASSWGQGNTEAFF. The DNA of the CDR3 is TGTGCCAGCAGTTGGGGACAGGGGAACACTGAAGCTTTCTTT.

As to this clonotype: The junction shows a germline mismatch at one end, possibly a read error. J is TRBJ2-3 and V is TRBV9; 8 bases map to TRBD2. Germline-derived CDR1 and CDR2 are SGDLS and YYNGEE. The CDR3 totals 16 residues. Here the CDR3 reads CASSVGRGVSTDTRYF. CDR3 coding DNA: TGTGCCAGCAGCGTGGGGCGGGGGGTTAGCACAGATACGCGGTATTTT.